This T cell receptor (beta chain) is drawn from a study of CD8+ T cells in alopecia areata (dated 2018 in TCRdb). Looking at the study overall: The treated patients, all with moderate-to-severe alopecia areata, were enrolled in an open-label pilot trial of oral tofacitinib given at 5 to 10 mg twice daily. Tofacitinib was administered for 6 to 18 months, and 6 months of follow-up off drug were then conducted to assess delayed response and recurrence. The SALT score, which quantifies the percentage of affected scalp surface area, was used to measure disease severity in treated patients. High-throughput TCRbeta sequencing was used to examine T cell clonal expansion in alopecia areata in both the C3H/HeJ mouse model and human patients. Human TCRbeta sequencing covered scalp tissue and sorted CD4+ and CD8+ peripheral blood T cells from patchy and totalis/universalis alopecia areata patients and healthy controls. Tofacitinib-treated patients had biopsies at baseline and at 4 and 24 weeks of treatment, with a later scalp biopsy in several patients. Clonality in the scalp was compared among normal scalp (n=4), patchy alopecia areata scalp (n=8), and alopecia totalis/universalis scalp (n=8). RNA was extracted with the PAXgene miRNA kit for fixed scalp, the miRNeasy kit for PBMCs, and the RNeasy kit for mouse skin. TCRbeta CDR3 regions were amplified by immunoSEQ multiplex PCR with 35 Vbeta forward and 13 Jbeta reverse primers.

Reading the label with the study, this specimen's time point is: approximately 4 weeks on oral tofacitinib. Per the publication, the treatment or condition label means: oral pan-JAK inhibitor, 5-10 mg twice daily. Lesional scalp punch biopsies and peripheral blood were collected from alopecia areata patients. PBMCs were isolated by density centrifugation and stained for CD3, CD4 and CD8, and CD4+ and CD8+ T cells were sorted on a FACSAria. The trim is 1 base for V and 4 bases for J, with a gap of 10 bases between the germline ends. From the cysteine up to the phenylalanine, the CDR3 has a length of 14 residues. CDR3 DNA is the only sequence kept; it has 42 bases, read in frame from the first base. Looking up the germline V gene (reference sequence) yields CDR1 SEHNR and CDR2 FQNEAQ. Broader findings and caveats from the paper: During tofacitinib treatment, many expanded lesional clones stuck around in both scalp and blood, and this persistence may partly explain why relapse happens after treatment is stopped. Unlike mouse skin, which is dominated by gammadelta T cells, normal human skin has resident alphabeta T cells that are also sequenced, and this complicates analysis of the scalp TCR repertoire. Tofacitinib significantly decreased scalp clonality and the number of expanded CD8+ clones among the top 100 scalp clones. Because the treated cohort was small and included a single nonresponder, larger studies are needed to assess links between baseline CD8+ expansion and response. Compared with mice, TCR sequences shared between patients were less clear, possibly partly because of HLA diversity across the patient population. Compared with normal scalp, lesional scalp had higher clonality and more expanded CD8+ clones, particularly in alopecia totalis/universalis, a pattern that suggests antigenic drive.

A note on this clone: Its antigen target is currently unknown. The input lacks base qualities; no much larger clone sits a single base away.

The library came from the immunoSEQ multiplex PCR assay. For TCR sequencing, RNA was extracted from every sample and reverse transcribed into cDNA to serve as template. SuperScript III was used to make first-strand cDNA, primed with a 2:1 mix of oligo-dT and random hexamers. Amplification bias was assessed with a synthetic immune receptor repertoire, and residual bias was removed computationally. On the authors' methods: Raw reads were preprocessed to remove errors, and CDR3 was defined by IMGT conventions from the conserved cysteine to phenylalanine. To get clonality, Shannon entropy was normalized by log2 of the number of productive unique TCRs and the result was subtracted from 1. Scalp TCRbeta sequences were cross-referenced with sorted blood CD4 and CD8 repertoires so that the CD4 or CD8 identity of scalp clones could be inferred. TCRdb holds this immuneACCESS table with in-frame rearrangements only. Some clones are missing; in checked studies, unresolved V genes explain under half, and the rest has no known cause. Clone size and V and J calls were adopted from that table, with D and trimming inferred from the DNA. The sample profile shows more than 95,000 clones; 58% of them were found once. The biggest ten clones account for 25% to 30% of the sample.

The receptor's source is a human donor with alopecia areata. Sequenced here: CD8+ T cells sorted from blood, sampled at week 4, from a patient treated with tofacitinib. The chain joins TRBV7-9 to TRBJ1-1, with the D gene not clear enough to name. The nucleotide sequence reads TGTGCCAGCAGCTTAGTTGCCTTGGGCACTGAAGCTTTCTTT. The resulting protein is CASSLVALGTEAFF.